This T cell receptor beta chain was captured in a study of Tregs in tolerant kidney transplant recipients. This clone is identified as medium-sized from frequency. The observed sequence ends 3 residues before the CDR3 terminus, with the missing tail filled in from the germline J gene. Recipients received nonmyeloablative bone marrow transplants from related graft donors, with transient mixed chimerism. The CDR3 totals 15 residues. V lost 1 base and J lost 7; bases outside the gene matches: 9. CDR1 is GTSNPN, CDR2 SVGIG, per germline (reference sequence). TCRdb's copy holds only in-frame clones and misses some; the assay was immunoSEQ multiplex PCR. The record lists about 11,000 clones, of which the ten most abundant hold around 26%.

The source material was CD8+ T cells from blood (PBMCs), sampled 24 months after the transplant. The V and J genes are TRBV30 and TRBJ2-4; TRBD2 agrees at 8 bases. This clonotype originated in a human patient who received a combined kidney and bone marrow transplant. The graft donor may account for some of the T cells. The CDR3 bases that were read are TGTGCCTGGAGTGCCGGGACTAGTCTTTGGAACATT. It is translated as CAWSAGTSLWNI. In full, the CDR3 reads CAWSAGTSLWNIQYF.